Listed below are T cell receptor beta chains from one sample, sequenced in a study of blood T cell repertoires in COVID-19. Here immunoSEQ multiplex PCR was the method, and the copy in TCRdb shows in-frame clones only, minus some. The repertoire has about 180,000 clones, 75% to 85% of them found once; the top ten carry 1.5%. The sequencing sample was made of peripheral blood. These receptors were taken from a human donor in a cohort sampled during active COVID-19. CDR3s include the opening cysteine and the closing phenylalanine or tryptophan. The D gene is left open where the match is weak. Expanded clones get a size class; other rows say once, few or many, or leave the size out.

CDR3nt: TGTGCCAGTAGTATCCCAGGGGGACATAACGAGCAGTACTTC; CDR3aa: CASSIPGGHNEQYF; j_gene: TRBJ2-7; d_gene: TRBD1; v_gene: TRBV19; abundance: -; len: 14
CDR3nt: TGTGCCATCAGTGAAAAAGGAACTAGCAGTAAAGAGACCCAGTACTTC; CDR3aa: CAISEKGTSSKETQYF; j_gene: TRBJ2-5; d_gene: -; v_gene: TRBV10-3; abundance: -; len: 16
CDR3nt: TGTGCCAGCAGTACCTTAGCGGGAGCGGTTTACAATGAGCAGTTCTTC; CDR3aa: CASSTLAGAVYNEQFF; j_gene: TRBJ2-1; d_gene: TRBD2; v_gene: TRBV6-2/TRBV6-3; abundance: few; len: 16
CDR3nt: TGTGCCAGCAGTTTTGAGGGTCTCCCTAGCGGCTACACCTTC; CDR3aa: CASSFEGLPSGYTF; j_gene: TRBJ1-2; d_gene: -; v_gene: TRBV28; abundance: -; len: 14
CDR3nt: TGTGCCAGCAGCCAAGATCGCTTGCGGGAGTTCCCCGAGCAGTACTTC; CDR3aa: CASSQDRLREFPEQYF; j_gene: TRBJ2-7; d_gene: TRBD2; v_gene: TRBV4-2; abundance: -; len: 16
CDR3nt: TGTGCCAGTAGCAAAGGACAGGGCTCCTACGAGCAGTACTTC; CDR3aa: CASSKGQGSYEQYF; j_gene: TRBJ2-7; d_gene: TRBD1; v_gene: TRBV19; abundance: once; len: 14
CDR3nt: TGTGCCAGTAGTACCCGACAGGGCCCGGGGGGCTACACCTTC; CDR3aa: CASSTRQGPGGYTF; j_gene: TRBJ1-2; d_gene: TRBD1; v_gene: TRBV19; abundance: -; len: 14
CDR3nt: TGCGCCAGCAGCCAGGGGAATGTTCAGGGGGTGATCTATGGCTACACCTTC; CDR3aa: CASSQGNVQGVIYGYTF; j_gene: TRBJ1-2; d_gene: TRBD1; v_gene: TRBV4-3; abundance: -; len: 17
CDR3nt: TGTGCCAGCTCACCTCCGGACAGGGGATTAGTTTACGAGCAGTACTTC; CDR3aa: CASSPPDRGLVYEQYF; j_gene: TRBJ2-7; d_gene: TRBD1; v_gene: TRBV18; abundance: -; len: 16
CDR3nt: TGTGCCATCGGGACAGATACTAAAAACATTCAGTACTTC; CDR3aa: CAIGTDTKNIQYF; j_gene: TRBJ2-4; d_gene: TRBD1; v_gene: TRBV10-3; abundance: -; len: 13
CDR3nt: TGTGCCAGCAGAGGACAGGGTATCTACGAGCAGTACTTC; CDR3aa: CASRGQGIYEQYF; j_gene: TRBJ2-7; d_gene: TRBD1; v_gene: TRBV7-9; abundance: -; len: 13
CDR3nt: TGTGCCAGTAGTGCACAACCCCTGGGACTAGCGGGAGGGGGCACCGGGGAGCTGTTTTTT; CDR3aa: CASSAQPLGLAGGGTGELFF; j_gene: TRBJ2-2; d_gene: TRBD2; v_gene: TRBV19; abundance: -; len: 20
CDR3nt: TGTGCCAGCAGTCCCACCTCAGGGCAGCCCTATCAGCCCCAGCATTTT; CDR3aa: CASSPTSGQPYQPQHF; j_gene: TRBJ1-5; d_gene: -; v_gene: TRBV28; abundance: -; len: 16
CDR3nt: TGTGCCAGCAGCTTAGCGGGAGCGGGCCTACTTGGGGATACGCAGTATTTT; CDR3aa: CASSLAGAGLLGDTQYF; j_gene: TRBJ2-3; d_gene: -; v_gene: TRBV11-3; abundance: -; len: 17
CDR3nt: TGTGCCAGCTCACCTTTCGGAGGGGGCAGCACAGATACGCAGTATTTT; CDR3aa: CASSPFGGGSTDTQYF; j_gene: TRBJ2-3; d_gene: -; v_gene: TRBV18; abundance: -; len: 16
CDR3nt: TGTGCCCTCATTCGGGGGGGACAAGCTCCGAACGAGCAGTACTTC; CDR3aa: CALIRGGQAPNEQYF; j_gene: TRBJ2-7; d_gene: TRBD2; v_gene: TRBV2; abundance: -; len: 15
CDR3nt: TGCGCCAGCAGCTTGGCTAGCGGGGGTTTTAACACAGATACGCAGTATTTT; CDR3aa: CASSLASGGFNTDTQYF; j_gene: TRBJ2-3; d_gene: TRBD2; v_gene: TRBV5-1; abundance: -; len: 17
CDR3nt: TGTGCCAGCAGCACCGACAGACTCTACGAGCAGTACTTC; CDR3aa: CASSTDRLYEQYF; j_gene: TRBJ2-7; d_gene: -; v_gene: TRBV5-4; abundance: many; len: 13
CDR3nt: TGTGCCAGCAGCCCTCCCGAGACAGGGGTCTACGAGCAGTACTTC; CDR3aa: CASSPPETGVYEQYF; j_gene: TRBJ2-7; d_gene: TRBD1; v_gene: TRBV28; abundance: -; len: 15
CDR3nt: TGTGCCAGCAGCTTACGGACAGGGGGAACCGGGGAGCTGTTTTTT; CDR3aa: CASSLRTGGTGELFF; j_gene: TRBJ2-2; d_gene: TRBD1; v_gene: TRBV11-1; abundance: -; len: 15
CDR3nt: TGTGCCAGCAGCGCGTGGGGACAGGGGAAAGATACGCAGTATTTT; CDR3aa: CASSAWGQGKDTQYF; j_gene: TRBJ2-3; d_gene: TRBD1; v_gene: TRBV9; abundance: few; len: 15
CDR3nt: TGTGCCAGCAGTCCCCCCCGTGAGGTCTCCTATAATTCACCCCTCCACTTT; CDR3aa: CASSPPREVSYNSPLHF; j_gene: TRBJ1-6; d_gene: -; v_gene: TRBV28; abundance: few; len: 17
CDR3nt: TGTGCCAGCAGGGCAGACAGGGCAAGTGAAAAACTGTTTTTT; CDR3aa: CASRADRASEKLFF; j_gene: TRBJ1-4; d_gene: TRBD1; v_gene: TRBV2; abundance: -; len: 14
CDR3nt: TGTGCCAGTAGGGGGGGGGCTTTCTACAATGAGCAGTTCTTC; CDR3aa: CASRGGAFYNEQFF; j_gene: TRBJ2-1; d_gene: -; v_gene: TRBV19; abundance: -; len: 14
CDR3nt: TGTGCTAGTGGTTTGGCCGGGACAGGCTATGGCTACACCTTC; CDR3aa: CASGLAGTGYGYTF; j_gene: TRBJ1-2; d_gene: TRBD1; v_gene: TRBV12-5; abundance: few; len: 14
CDR3nt: TGTGCCAGCAGTTTCGCGGCAGACTATGGCTACACCTTC; CDR3aa: CASSFAADYGYTF; j_gene: TRBJ1-2; d_gene: -; v_gene: TRBV6-5; abundance: -; len: 13
CDR3nt: TGTGCCAGCAGTTTCGACAGGGTAAGGGCCGGCGAGACCCAGTACTTC; CDR3aa: CASSFDRVRAGETQYF; j_gene: TRBJ2-5; d_gene: TRBD1; v_gene: TRBV6-2/TRBV6-3; abundance: -; len: 16
CDR3nt: TGTGCCAGCTTCGGAACCGCGGGGGACCAAGAGACCCAGTACTTC; CDR3aa: CASFGTAGDQETQYF; j_gene: TRBJ2-5; d_gene: TRBD2; v_gene: TRBV3-1/TRBV3-2; abundance: -; len: 15
CDR3nt: TGTGCCAGCAGTAAGACTAGCGGGGCGCTTCAGCAGTTCTTC; CDR3aa: CASSKTSGALQQFF; j_gene: TRBJ2-1; d_gene: TRBD2; v_gene: TRBV6-4; abundance: -; len: 14
CDR3nt: TGTGCCAGCAGCTTGGACAGGAACACTGAAGCTTTCTTT; CDR3aa: CASSLDRNTEAFF; j_gene: TRBJ1-1; d_gene: -; v_gene: TRBV7-8; abundance: -; len: 13
CDR3nt: TGTGCCAGCAGCTCGACCGGGACACATCAGCCCCAGCATTTT; CDR3aa: CASSSTGTHQPQHF; j_gene: TRBJ1-5; d_gene: -; v_gene: TRBV7-2; abundance: once; len: 14
CDR3nt: TGTGCCAGTTGCAGGGGGCAAATGAACACTGAAGCTTTCTTT; CDR3aa: CASCRGQMNTEAFF; j_gene: TRBJ1-1; d_gene: TRBD1; v_gene: TRBV9; abundance: -; len: 14
CDR3nt: TGTGCCAGCAGCCTCAGCTACGAGCAGTACTTC; CDR3aa: CASSLSYEQYF; j_gene: TRBJ2-7; d_gene: -; v_gene: TRBV7-2; abundance: few; len: 11
CDR3nt: TGTGCCAGCAGCTTGGCGTCTGGGACAGGGGGCTACGAGCAGTACTTC; CDR3aa: CASSLASGTGGYEQYF; j_gene: TRBJ2-7; d_gene: TRBD1; v_gene: TRBV7-9; abundance: -; len: 16
CDR3nt: TGTGCCAGCAGCTTAGGAAGGAGTGGCACAGATACGCAGTATTTT; CDR3aa: CASSLGRSGTDTQYF; j_gene: TRBJ2-3; d_gene: -; v_gene: TRBV7-9; abundance: -; len: 15
CDR3nt: TGCGCCAGCAGCTCCTGGGCGGGGGGCTACAATGAGCAGTTCTTC; CDR3aa: CASSSWAGGYNEQFF; j_gene: TRBJ2-1; d_gene: TRBD2; v_gene: TRBV4-3; abundance: -; len: 15
CDR3nt: TGTGCCAGCAGCTTAGCGGGGACAGGGAACTATGGCTACACCTTC; CDR3aa: CASSLAGTGNYGYTF; j_gene: TRBJ1-2; d_gene: TRBD1; v_gene: TRBV7-9; abundance: -; len: 15
CDR3nt: TGTGCCAGCAGCCAAGAAGGGTCTAAGGGGATTGTCAGGCAGTATTTT; CDR3aa: CASSQEGSKGIVRQYF; j_gene: TRBJ2-3; d_gene: -; v_gene: TRBV4-2; abundance: -; len: 16
CDR3nt: TGTGCCAGCAGCGTAGCGGGGGGGCACGAGCAGTACTTC; CDR3aa: CASSVAGGHEQYF; j_gene: TRBJ2-7; d_gene: TRBD2; v_gene: TRBV9; abundance: -; len: 13